The text below deals with one T cell receptor beta chain. Its antigen remains unknown. The entry originates in a study of cytomegalovirus exposure and HLA in healthy donors. Primers for the PCR totalled 60 Vbeta and 13 Jbeta. Clones were read by immunoSEQ multiplex PCR, and TCRdb kept only the in-frame ones, dropping some. This table holds over 150,000 clones, roughly 80% found once. Germline V gene lookup returns CDR1 SGHRS and CDR2 YFSETQ. Trimming left V 4 bases short and J 7 bases short, with 15 bases between. CDR3 length equals 14 residues. General study points: In vitro confirmation showed three CMV-associated chains to be CMV antigen specific.

The TCR originated in a woman between 45 and 65 years old in good health and CMV-seronegative. The sequenced material came from PBMCs. The chain employs TRBV5-1 and TRBJ2-1; TRBD1 is a possible D gene (6 bases). CDR3 region: CASSQATQGNEQFF. In nucleotides, the CDR3 is TGCGCCAGCAGCCAAGCGACACAGGGAAATGAGCAGTTCTTC.